One sample yielded the 6 T cell receptor beta chains listed below, sequenced in a study of blood T cells in healthy people across ages. Alongside a J-beta primer mix, a sample-barcoded 5' primer served in a second PCR lasting about 7 to 11 cycles. In TCRdb, the 5' RACE reads were re-called with MiXCR into one record per CDR3 protein. The data contain 1.5 million to 2 million distinct CDR3 sequences, 28% of them singletons. The material sequenced was blood. These receptors were obtained from a woman aged 30 to 39 in good health.

This rearrangement joins TRBV5-1 to TRBJ1-6; D gene unclear. Trimming removed 4 bases at V and 7 bases at J, with 9 bases between. This CDR3 spans 13 amino acids. Germline V gene lookup returns CDR1 SGHRS and CDR2 YFSETQ. As DNA, the CDR3 is TGCGCCAGCAGCGCGGACCCAAATTCACCCCTCCACTTT. This translates into CASSADPNSPLHF.

This clonotype was observed a handful of times. Here the CDR3 reads CASSWTGTGGSGYTF. In DNA, the CDR3 is TGCGCCAGCAGCTGGACCGGGACAGGCGGGAGCGGCTACACCTTC. The chain links TRBV5-1 to TRBJ1-2, with 8 bases lining up with TRBD1. The trim removed 3 bases at V and 8 bases at J, leaving 12 bases unmatched. This CDR3 has 15 residues. Germline V CDR1 and CDR2: SGHRS, YFSETQ.

This clonotype turned up a few times. The chain couples TRBV7-2 to TRBJ2-6; 9 bases match TRBD1. V lost 6 bases and J lost 0; bases outside the gene matches: 6. CDR3 length: 17 residues. Per the germline V gene, CDR1 is SGHTA and CDR2 is FQGNSA. The CDR3 reads CASRPGTGLSGANVLTF. The DNA of the CDR3 is TGTGCCAGCAGACCCGGGACAGGGCTCTCTGGGGCCAACGTCCTGACTTTC. Full variable domain (outside the CDR3, taken from reference TRBV7-2 and TRBJ2-6): GAGVSQSPSNKVTEKGKDVELRCDPISGHTALYWYRQSLGQGLEFLIYFQGNSAPDKSGLPSDRFSAERTGGSVSTLTIQRTQQEDSAVYLCASRPGTGLSGANVLTFGAGSRLTVL.

The rearrangement uses TRBV18 and TRBJ2-7; D is undetermined. This CDR3 contains 14 residues. V dropped 3 bases and J dropped 0 bases, with 9 bases sitting between them. Germline V gives CDR1 KGHSH, CDR2 LQKENI. CDR3 sequence: CASSPRSPSYEQYF. The CDR3 region has the DNA TGTGCCAGCTCACCGCGGTCCCCCTCCTACGAGCAGTACTTC.

The rearrangement links TRBV5-1 to TRBJ1-1, with 7 bases matching TRBD1. Germline loops: CDR1 SGHRS, CDR2 YFSETQ. V lost 3 bases to trimming and J lost 1 base; unmatched junction nucleotides: 6. This CDR3 contains 15 residues. The CDR3 spells CASSSYRGSNTEAFF. CDR3 nucleotide sequence: TGCGCCAGCAGCTCTTACAGGGGTTCGAACACTGAAGCTTTCTTT.

With respect to this clonotype: One end of the junction fails to match germline, which may point to a read error. CDR3: CSALREGSYNERFF. The CDR3 DNA is TGCAGCGCTTTAAGGGAGGGATCCTACAATGAGCGGTTCTTC. V is TRBV29-1 and J is TRBJ2-1; 7 bases line up with TRBD2. The CDR3 length is 14 residues. Germline-derived CDR1 and CDR2 are SQVTM and ANQGSEA.